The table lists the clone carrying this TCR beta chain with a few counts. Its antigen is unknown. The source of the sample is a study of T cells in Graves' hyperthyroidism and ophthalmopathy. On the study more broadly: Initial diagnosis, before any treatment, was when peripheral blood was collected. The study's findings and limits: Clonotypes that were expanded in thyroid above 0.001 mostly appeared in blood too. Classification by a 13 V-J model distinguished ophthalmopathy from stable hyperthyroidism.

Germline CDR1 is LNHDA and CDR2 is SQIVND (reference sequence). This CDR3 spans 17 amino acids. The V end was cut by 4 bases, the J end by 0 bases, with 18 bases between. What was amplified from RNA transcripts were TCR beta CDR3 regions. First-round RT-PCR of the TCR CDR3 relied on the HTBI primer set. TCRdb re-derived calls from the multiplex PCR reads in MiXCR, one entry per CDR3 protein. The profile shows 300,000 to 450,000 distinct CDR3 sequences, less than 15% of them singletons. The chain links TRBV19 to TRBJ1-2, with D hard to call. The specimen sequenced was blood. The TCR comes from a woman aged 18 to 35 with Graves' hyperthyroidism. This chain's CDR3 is CASSTPWGLKTNYGYTF. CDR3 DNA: TGTGCCAGTAGTACCCCCTGGGGTCTCAAGACTAACTATGGCTACACCTTC.